The clone carrying this TCR beta chain was seen more than once but under ten times. Its antigen is still unknown. Germline assignment: CDR1 SQVTM and CDR2 ANQGSEA. V lost 4 bases and J lost 0; bases outside the gene matches: 2. The CDR3 length is 13 residues. TCRdb processed the 5' RACE reads anew with MiXCR; each CDR3 protein has one entry. The table lists about 890,000 distinct CDR3 sequences, about 12% of them singletons. These data originate in a study of identical twins. Study outcomes and limitations: The degree of excess twin sharing was weaker in beta out-of-frame sequences. It was out-of-frame TCR alpha sharing in monozygotic twins that models underestimated.

The sample was also linked to a second study, of yellow fever vaccine responses in identical twins.

What was sequenced was PBMCs. The receptor comes from a woman aged 18-30 years in good health. The chain combines TRBV29-1 with TRBJ2-7; 8 nucleotides agree with TRBD2. Written as DNA, the CDR3 is TGCAGCGTTGTACTAGCGGACTCCTACGAGCAGTACTTC. As protein: CSVVLADSYEQYF.